These T cell receptor beta chains were read from a single sample in a study of T-cell memory formation after mild COVID-19. TCRdb reanalysed the 5' RACE reads using MiXCR and keeps one entry per CDR3 protein. The table shows more than 100,000 distinct CDR3 sequences, with approximately 5.9% occurring only once. What was sequenced was PBMCs or a T cell subset sorted from them (not recorded which). The receptors shown here come from an adult woman who had mild COVID-19 (a few samples of this study predate the infection). Cell type and time point are not known. Each CDR3 is given with its conserved first and last residue. D genes are given only for firm matches. The size field is filled for only some rows; it gives once, few, many or a size class.

J gene,D gene,V gene,clone size,CDR3 DNA,CDR3 protein
TRBJ1-1,-,TRBV3-1,few,TGTGCCAGCAGCCAAAACCAGGGCACTGAAGCTTTCTTT,CASSQNQGTEAFF
TRBJ2-6,-,TRBV11-3,-,TGTGCCAGCAGCGCCAGGGTCTCTGGGGCCAACGTCCTGACTTTC,CASSARVSGANVLTF
TRBJ1-5,-,TRBV21-1,few,TGTGCCAGCAGTCAGATGGGGGACAGGCGGAACAATCAGCCCCAGCATTTT,CASSQMGDRRNNQPQHF
TRBJ2-6,TRBD1,TRBV4-3,-,TGCGCCAGCAGCCAAGGACAGGGCAGCTCTGGGGCCAACGTCCTGTCTTTC,CASSQGQGSSGANVLSF
TRBJ2-1,TRBD1,TRBV19,-,TGTGCCAGTAGTATCCGGGACAGAAGCAATGAGCAGTTCTTC,CASSIRDRSNEQFF
TRBJ2-3,-,TRBV6-5,-,TGTGCCAGCAGTTACTCTCTTTATAGGGATACGCAGTATTTT,CASSYSLYRDTQYF
TRBJ1-1,-,TRBV24-1,few,TGTGCCACCAGTGATTCGAGGAAGAACACTGAAGCTTTCTTT,CATSDSRKNTEAFF
TRBJ2-5,-,TRBV18,few,TGTGCCAGCTCACCACCGTCAGTCCAAGAGACCCAGTACTTC,CASSPPSVQETQYF
TRBJ1-2,TRBD1,TRBV5-1,few,TGCGCCAGCAGCTTGGCCTCGACAGGGAATGGCTACACCTTC,CASSLASTGNGYTF
TRBJ2-1,TRBD2,TRBV5-1,many,TGCGCCAGCAGCTTGCAGACTAGCACCTACAATGAGCAGTTCTTC,CASSLQTSTYNEQFF
TRBJ2-7,TRBD2,TRBV5-1,-,TGCGCCAGCAGCTTGAAGTTACTAGCGGGAGAGGACGAGCAGTACTTC,CASSLKLLAGEDEQYF
TRBJ1-2,-,TRBV24-1,few,TGTGCCACCAGTGACACGGGAGTTCCTGGCTACACCTTC,CATSDTGVPGYTF
TRBJ1-2,-,TRBV27,-,TGTGCCAGCAGTCCTCAGGGGTCGGCATATGGCTACACCTTC,CASSPQGSAYGYTF
TRBJ2-7,-,TRBV7-9,-,TGTGCCAGCAGCTTAGGACCGAGACAGAACTACGAGCAGTACTTC,CASSLGPRQNYEQYF
TRBJ1-1,-,TRBV2,-,TGTGCCAGCAGGGAGAACACTGAAGCTTTCTTT,CASRENTEAFF
TRBJ2-3,-,TRBV7-2,many,TGTGCCAGCAGCTTAGGTGTCACAGATACGCAGTATTTT,CASSLGVTDTQYF
TRBJ2-2,TRBD1,TRBV5-1,many,TGCGCCAGCAGCCAAGGACAGGGGAACACCGGGGAGCTGTTTTTT,CASSQGQGNTGELFF
TRBJ1-1,-,TRBV3-1,many,TGTGCCAGCAGCCAAGTTGGCACCACTGAAGCTTTCTTT,CASSQVGTTEAFF
TRBJ2-5,-,TRBV11-1,few,TGTGCCAGCAGCTTCCGGGGGCACCAAGAGACCCAGTACTTC,CASSFRGHQETQYF
TRBJ2-6,-,TRBV7-3,-,TGTGCCAGCAGCTTAGCGGGGGGGGCCAACGTCCTGACTTTC,CASSLAGGANVLTF
TRBJ2-7,-,TRBV27,-,TGTGCCAGCAGCCTAATAGGCAGCTCCTACGAGCAGTACTTC,CASSLIGSSYEQYF